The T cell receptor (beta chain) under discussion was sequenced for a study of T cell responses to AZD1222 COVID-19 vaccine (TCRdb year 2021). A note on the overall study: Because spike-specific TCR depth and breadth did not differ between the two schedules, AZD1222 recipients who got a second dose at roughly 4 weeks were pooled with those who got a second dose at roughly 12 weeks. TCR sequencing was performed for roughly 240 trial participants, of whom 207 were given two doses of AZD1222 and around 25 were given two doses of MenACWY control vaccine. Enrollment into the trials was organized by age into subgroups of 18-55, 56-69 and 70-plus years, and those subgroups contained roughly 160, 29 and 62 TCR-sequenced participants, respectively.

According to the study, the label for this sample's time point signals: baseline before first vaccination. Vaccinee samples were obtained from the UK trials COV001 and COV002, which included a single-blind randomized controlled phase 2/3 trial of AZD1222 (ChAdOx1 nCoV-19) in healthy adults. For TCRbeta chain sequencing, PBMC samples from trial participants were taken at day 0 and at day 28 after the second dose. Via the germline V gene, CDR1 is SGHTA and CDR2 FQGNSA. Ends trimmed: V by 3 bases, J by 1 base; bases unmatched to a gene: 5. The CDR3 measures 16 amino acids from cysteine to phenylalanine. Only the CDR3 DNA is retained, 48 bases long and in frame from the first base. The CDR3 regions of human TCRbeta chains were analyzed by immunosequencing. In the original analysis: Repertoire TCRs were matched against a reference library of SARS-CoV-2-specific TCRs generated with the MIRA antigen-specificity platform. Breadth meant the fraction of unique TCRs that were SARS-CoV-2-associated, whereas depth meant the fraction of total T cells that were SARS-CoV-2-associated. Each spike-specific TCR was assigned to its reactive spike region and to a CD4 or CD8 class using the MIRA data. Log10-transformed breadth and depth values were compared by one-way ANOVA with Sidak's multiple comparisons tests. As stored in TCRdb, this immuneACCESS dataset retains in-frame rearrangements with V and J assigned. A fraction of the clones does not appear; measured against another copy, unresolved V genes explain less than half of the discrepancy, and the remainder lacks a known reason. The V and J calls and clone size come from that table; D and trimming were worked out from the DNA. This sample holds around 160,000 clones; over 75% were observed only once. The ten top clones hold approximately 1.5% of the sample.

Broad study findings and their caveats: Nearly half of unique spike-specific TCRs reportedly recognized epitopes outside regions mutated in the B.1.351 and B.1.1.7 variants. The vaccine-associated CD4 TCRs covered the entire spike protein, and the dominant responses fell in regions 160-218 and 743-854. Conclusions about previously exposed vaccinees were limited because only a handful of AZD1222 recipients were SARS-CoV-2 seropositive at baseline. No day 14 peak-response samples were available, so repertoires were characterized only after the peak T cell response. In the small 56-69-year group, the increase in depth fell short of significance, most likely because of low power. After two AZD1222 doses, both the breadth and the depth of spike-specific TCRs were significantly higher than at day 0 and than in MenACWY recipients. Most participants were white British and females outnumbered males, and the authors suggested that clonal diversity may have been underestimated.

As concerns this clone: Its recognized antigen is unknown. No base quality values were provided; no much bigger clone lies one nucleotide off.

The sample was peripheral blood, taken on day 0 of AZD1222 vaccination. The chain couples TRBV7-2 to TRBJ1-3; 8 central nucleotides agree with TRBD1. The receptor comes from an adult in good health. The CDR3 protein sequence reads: CASSFDRGASGNTIYF. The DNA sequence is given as TGTGCCAGCAGCTTCGACAGGGGTGCTTCTGGAAACACCATATATTTT.